A single sample gave rise to the 14 T cell receptor beta chains below, sequenced in a study of T cell repertoires in cytomegalovirus infection. These receptors have no known antigen. Via MiXCR, TCRdb re-called the reads, giving one row per CDR3 protein. The table has 640,000 or so distinct CDR3 sequences, about 30% seen once. The sample in question was cultured PBMCs, obtained from culture after CMV antigen stimulation. These receptors all stem from a human donor in good health (CMV status not recorded). Some clones in this sample may be carry-over from other donors' samples.

The chain combines TRBV20-1 with TRBJ2-1; D gene uncertain. The CDR3 consists of 13 residues. Trimming removed 4 bases from V and 0 bases from J, with 7 bases in between. Germline-derived CDR1 and CDR2 are DFQATT and SNEGSKA (reference sequence). CDR3: CSAKESSYNEQFF. As DNA, the CDR3 is TGCAGTGCTAAGGAGAGCTCCTACAATGAGCAGTTCTTC.

The rearrangement links TRBV29-1 to TRBJ2-1, with 8 bases fitting TRBD2. J gave up 5 bases and V 4 bases, and 1 base lay outside the gene matches. The CDR3 is 12 residues long. Germline V gene lookup returns CDR1 SQVTM and CDR2 ANQGSEA. CDR3 nucleotide sequence: TGCAGCGTTGTAGCGGGACACAATGAGCAGTTCTTC. This gives the protein CSVVAGHNEQFF.

The J gene is TRBJ2-7, the V gene TRBV20-1; TRBD1 aligns across 7 bases. The germline CDR1 and CDR2 sequences are DFQATT and SNEGSKA (reference sequence). The CDR3 totals 12 residues. V gave up 3 bases and J gave up 7 bases; unmatched junction bases: 6. The CDR3 nucleotides are TGCAGTGCTAGCGGAACAGGGGAAGAGCAGTACTTC. Translating it yields CSASGTGEEQYF.

This clonotype came up a few times. The J gene is TRBJ2-5, the V gene TRBV6-5; D is unresolved. Germline-derived CDR1 and CDR2 are MNHEY and SVGAGI. The CDR3 has 13 amino acids. V lost 5 bases, J lost 2 bases, and 9 bases lay in between. The DNA of the CDR3 is TGTGCCAGCAGTAGACCAGGACAAGAGACCCAGTACTTC. Its translation is CASSRPGQETQYF.

In nucleotides, the CDR3 is TGTGCCAGCAGGCCCGAGGTTGGAGTAAACAATGAGCAGTTCTTC. Translating it yields CASRPEVGVNNEQFF. The rearrangement uses TRBV2 and TRBJ2-1; D unclear. V was shortened by 6 bases and J by 5 bases, with 17 bases between the two germline ends. Per germline, CDR1 SNHLY and CDR2 FYNNEI. This CDR3 comprises 15 residues.

This clonotype was seen more than once but under ten times. The chain recombines TRBV12-3 or TRBV12-4 with TRBJ1-4; 10 nucleotides align to TRBD1. The CDR3 consists of 15 residues. The V and J ends lost 5 bases and 2 bases, in that order; junction bases with no gene match: 2. In nucleotides, the CDR3 is TGTGCCAGCAGTAAGACAGGGGGCACTAATGAAAAACTGTTTTTT. It translates to CASSKTGGTNEKLFF.

This chain connects TRBV2 to TRBJ1-1; tentatively, D is TRBD1 (6 bases). Looked up from germline, CDR1 is SNHLY and CDR2 is FYNNEI. The CDR3 length is 14 residues. V gave up 6 bases and J gave up 4 bases, with 15 bases separating them. The CDR3 DNA sequence: TGTGCCAGCAGAATAAGGGGGGGCGGCACTGAAGCTTTCTTT. This codes for CASRIRGGGTEAFF. Full variable domain (outside the CDR3, taken from reference TRBV2 and TRBJ1-1): EPEVTQTPSHQVTQMGQEVILRCVPISNHLYFYWYRQILGQKVEFLVSFYNNEISEKSEIFDDQFSVERPDGSNFTLKIRSTKLEDSAMYFCASRIRGGGTEAFFGQGTRLTVV.

The chain carries TRBV6-1 and TRBJ1-5, with D unresolved. This CDR3 region has 13 residues. Germline V gene data show CDR1 as MNHNS and CDR2 as SASEGT. Trimming pared 3 bases from V and 5 bases from J, leaving 8 bases between. The CDR3 here is CASSDFPYQPQHF. CDR3 DNA sequence: TGTGCCAGCAGTGACTTCCCTTATCAGCCCCAGCATTTT.

The chain joins TRBV6-2 or TRBV6-3 to TRBJ2-2; TRBD2 matches 11 bases. Losses at the gene ends were 5 bases for V and 4 bases for J; bases not matched to a gene: 15. Germline CDR1 and CDR2: MNHEY and SVGEGT. The CDR3 extends over 19 amino acids. The CDR3 bases are TGTGCCAGCAGTCCGCCCTCTGAACTAGCGGGAGTATCCACCGGGGAGCTGTTTTTT. It is translated as CASSPPSELAGVSTGELFF.

The V call is TRBV3-1, the J call TRBJ1-5; no clear D. The CDR3 covers 15 residues. Germline CDR1 reads LGHDT; CDR2 reads YNNKEL (reference sequence). Trimming took 0 bases from V and 3 from J, leaving 9 bases between them. CDR3 protein: CASSQDINPNQPQHF. The DNA for the CDR3 is TGTGCCAGCAGCCAAGATATCAACCCCAATCAGCCCCAGCATTTT.

In this sample, this clonotype turned up many times. The chain carries TRBV27 and TRBJ2-3; D is tentatively TRBD1 or TRBD2 (6 bases each). Germline V gene data show CDR1 as MNHEY and CDR2 as SMNVEV (reference sequence). The CDR3 totals 15 residues. The V gene lost 3 bases and the J gene lost 4 bases, with 14 bases spanning the gap. DNA for the CDR3: TGTGCCAGCAGTTTGGGGGGCGCGAGCGCAGATACGCAGTATTTT. Residues: CASSLGGASADTQYF.

The chain uses TRBV19 and TRBJ1-1; D call uncertain. Germline V lookup: CDR1 LNHDA, CDR2 SQIVND (reference sequence). V was pared by 3 bases and J by 7 bases, with 12 bases between. There are 13 residues in the CDR3. The CDR3 here is CASSINFYYEAFF. CDR3 bases: TGTGCCAGTAGTATTAATTTCTACTATGAAGCTTTCTTT.

The genes are TRBV11-2 and TRBJ2-1; 7 positions agree with TRBD2. Germline loops: CDR1 SGHAT, CDR2 FQNNGV. CDR3 length: 13 amino acids. V gave up 7 bases and J gave up 8 bases; unmatched junction bases: 8. The DNA of the CDR3 is TGTGCCAGCACACTAGCGTCCGGCTATGAGCAGTTCTTC. This gives the protein CASTLASGYEQFF.

This sequence joins TRBV6-2 or TRBV6-3 and TRBJ2-5; D uncertain. Trimming pared 7 bases from V and 2 bases from J, leaving 11 bases between. Germline CDR1 MNHEY, CDR2 SVGEGT. This CDR3 spans 13 amino acids. The CDR3 DNA sequence: TGTGCCAGCACGGAGCCGAATCAAGAGACCCAGTACTTC. Its protein is CASTEPNQETQYF.